The 32 T cell receptor beta chains listed next were all sequenced from one sample in a study of control samples from healthy donors and cancer patients. The data were produced by immunoSEQ multiplex PCR, yet TCRdb's version contains in-frame clones alone and is incomplete. The data contain around 97,000 clones, 80% to 90% of them singletons. Sequences were obtained from PBMCs. The origin of the receptors is a man aged 55-75 years with lung cancer.

This chain links TRBV4-2 with TRBJ1-6; D perhaps matches TRBD1 (5 bases). This CDR3 region has 15 residues. Looked up from germline, CDR1 is LGHNA and CDR2 is YNFKEQ. V was clipped by 4 bases and J by 5 bases, with 12 bases between them. In DNA form, the CDR3 reads TGTGCCAGCAGCCGCCTGGGGGGGAATAATTCACCCCTCCACTTT. It translates to CASSRLGGNNSPLHF.

This clone was picked up a small number of times. The genes are TRBV6-6 and TRBJ1-5, with 7 nucleotides matching TRBD1. Trimming removed 6 bases from V and 4 bases from J; junction bases left unmatched: 9. Germline V gene sequence: CDR1 MNHNY, CDR2 SVGAGI (reference sequence). This CDR3 is 15 amino acids long. CDR3 sequence: CASSSPGGVNQPQHF. The CDR3 DNA is TGTGCCAGCAGCTCCCCAGGGGGGGTTAATCAGCCCCAGCATTTT.

The chain carries TRBV7-9 and TRBJ1-2; the D gene is possibly TRBD1 (6 bases). The CDR3 has 15 residues. Trimming left V 1 base short and J 5 bases short, with 14 bases between. CDR1 is SEHNR and CDR2 is FQNEAQ in the germline V gene (reference sequence). The CDR3 region has the DNA TGTGCCAGCAGCTTAGGGGGGACAACTTGGTATGGCTACACCTTC. This encodes CASSLGGTTWYGYTF.

The chain couples TRBV5-1 to TRBJ1-3; tentative D call: TRBD1 (6 bases). Germline loops: CDR1 SGHRS, CDR2 YFSETQ. There are 17 residues in the CDR3. V was pared by 0 bases and J by 1 base, with 14 bases between. The chain's CDR3 is CASSLAAGGGSGNTIYF. The CDR3 DNA reads as TGCGCCAGCAGCTTGGCCGCGGGGGGCGGTTCTGGAAACACCATATATTTT.

The chain couples TRBV7-9 to TRBJ2-7; D is uncertain. This CDR3 is 11 amino acids long. CDR1 and CDR2 from the germline V gene are SEHNR and FQNEAQ (reference sequence). V lost 4 bases and J lost 7, with 8 bases in between. The DNA for the CDR3 is TGTGCCAGCAGCTCGGTGGGGGAGCAGTACGTC. It specifies CASSSVGEQYV.

This clone was seen once. The chain carries TRBV6-4 and TRBJ2-1; TRBD2 is a possible D gene (5 bases). The CDR3 runs 13 residues. V was pared by 3 bases and J by 9 bases, with 12 bases between. Germline V gene sequence: CDR1 MRHNA, CDR2 SNTAGT. The chain's CDR3 is CASSELDKTEQFF. Here the CDR3 DNA reads TGTGCCAGCAGTGAACTAGACAAGACTGAGCAGTTCTTC.

This clone came up a few times. The chain couples TRBV29-1 to TRBJ2-7; D unresolved. The CDR3 is 10 amino acids. The V gene's germline CDR1 is SQVTM and CDR2 ANQGSEA. Deletions cut 6 bases from V and 3 bases from J, with 6 bases between. CDR3 region: CSVQDYEQYF. The CDR3 DNA follows: TGCAGCGTCCAGGACTACGAGCAGTACTTC.

J is TRBJ2-1 and V is TRBV5-1; D is perhaps TRBD1 (6 bases). CDR1 is SGHRS, CDR2 YFSETQ, per germline. With 7 bases removed from V and 2 bases from J, the gap between germline ends came to 13 bases. This CDR3 spans 14 amino acids. The CDR3 DNA reads as TGCGCCAGCGGAGACAGGTCAACCTACAATGAGCAGTTCTTC. Protein sequence: CASGDRSTYNEQFF.

The rearrangement joins TRBV5-1 to TRBJ1-4; D gene unclear. Germline CDR1 reads SGHRS; CDR2 reads YFSETQ. Trimming took off 1 base at V and 6 bases at J, with 10 bases between the two ends. This CDR3 comprises 14 residues. In DNA, the CDR3 is TGCGCCAGCAGCTTGTTGAGGGTTGATGAAAAACTGTTTTTT. Translated, it gives CASSLLRVDEKLFF.

The rearrangement joins TRBV30 to TRBJ1-5; D gene uncertain. The germline gives CDR1 GTSNPN, CDR2 SVGIG (reference sequence). Trimming stripped 0 bases from V and 3 bases from J, with 6 bases between. The CDR3 contains 13 residues. The CDR3 nucleotides are TGTGCCTGGAGTGTACGGAACAATCAGCCCCAGCATTTT. Translation: CAWSVRNNQPQHF.

This rearrangement joins TRBV9 to TRBJ2-3, with D hard to call. This CDR3 is built from 12 residues. Between the trimmed V and J ends, which lost 5 bases and 6 bases, there was a span of 10 bases. Germline V CDR1 and CDR2: SGDLS, YYNGEE. The CDR3 region is CASSVGLDTQYF. CDR3 nucleotides: TGTGCCAGCAGTGTGGGGTTGGATACGCAGTATTTT.

V and J are TRBV6-6 and TRBJ1-5; 7 bases align to TRBD1. Trimming at V came to 3 bases and at J to 2 bases, leaving 7 bases not matched to a gene. The CDR3 contains 16 residues. Germline V CDR1 and CDR2: MNHNY, SVGAGI (reference sequence). The CDR3 DNA reads TGTGCCAGCAGTTATACCGGACAGGATCGCAATCAGCCCCAGCATTTT. Its translation: CASSYTGQDRNQPQHF.

The genes are TRBV4-2 and TRBJ2-7; weak D call: TRBD2 (6 bases). Trimming stripped 3 bases from V and 2 bases from J, with 8 bases between. The CDR3 has 13 amino acids. Germline V gene lookup returns CDR1 LGHNA and CDR2 YNFKEQ. The CDR3 DNA is TGTGCCAGCAGCCATAGCGGAACCTACGAGCAGTACTTC. Translation gives CASSHSGTYEQYF.

DNA for the CDR3: TGTGCCAGCAGACTAGCGGGGGGCTCCTACAATGAGCAGTTCTTC. This sequence encodes CASRLAGGSYNEQFF. The chain recombines TRBV6-5 with TRBJ2-1, with 12 bases fitting TRBD2. Trimming at V came to 6 bases and at J to 0 bases, leaving 0 bases not matched to a gene. Germline V gene data show CDR1 as MNHEY and CDR2 as SVGAGI. This CDR3 contains 15 residues.

V gene TRBV10-3 combines with J gene TRBJ2-2; D is possibly TRBD1 (6 bases). Looked up from germline, CDR1 is ENHRY and CDR2 is SYGVKD. V was shortened by 6 bases and J by 8 bases, with 10 bases between the two germline ends. The CDR3 extends over 12 amino acids. CDR3 sequence: CAISSGEGELFF. In DNA form, the CDR3 reads TGTGCCATCAGCTCAGGGGAAGGGGAGCTGTTTTTT.

This chain connects TRBV29-1 to TRBJ1-5; D is possibly TRBD1 (6 bases). The CDR3 has 12 residues. The germline CDR1 and CDR2 sequences are SQVTM and ANQGSEA. V shed 7 bases and J shed 3 bases, with 10 bases lying between them. The CDR3 loop reads CSARDNNQPQHF. Written as DNA, the CDR3 is TGCAGCGCACGGGACAACAATCAGCCCCAGCATTTT. Looking up the rest from reference TRBV29-1 and TRBJ1-5 gives the full variable domain: SAVISQKPSRDICQRGTSLTIQCQVDSQVTMMFWYRQQPGQSLTLIATANQGSEATYESGFVIDKFPISRPNLTFSTLTVSNMSPEDSSIYLCSARDNNQPQHFGDGTRLSIL.

This chain connects TRBV5-4 to TRBJ1-4; a weak D match, TRBD1 (5 bases). CDR1 SGHNT and CDR2 YYREEE come from the germline V gene (reference sequence). There are 14 residues in the CDR3. The V end lost 3 bases, the J end lost 6 bases, and 12 bases lay between the germline ends. DNA for the CDR3: TGTGCCAGCAGCTGGGGCCTCGGGGATGAAAAACTGTTTTTT. Translating it yields CASSWGLGDEKLFF.

The rearrangement uses TRBV5-1 and TRBJ1-4, with TRBD1 matching over 7 bases. Trimming took 0 bases from V and 6 from J; bases not matched to a gene: 5. The CDR3 is made up of 15 amino acids. Per the germline V gene, CDR1 is SGHRS and CDR2 is YFSETQ. The CDR3 sequence is CASSLDGTADEKLFF. The CDR3 coding sequence is TGCGCCAGCAGCTTGGATGGGACAGCGGATGAAAAACTGTTTTTT.

CDR3 nucleotide sequence: TGTGCCTGGAGTCTCCCTGAGATTTTCAGAGAGACCCAGTACTTC. Its translation is CAWSLPEIFRETQYF. The chain uses TRBV30 and TRBJ2-5; no clear D. CDR1 GTSNPN and CDR2 SVGIG come from the germline V gene (reference sequence). Deletions cut 2 bases from V and 4 bases from J, with 17 bases between. The CDR3 has 15 amino acids.

The chain couples TRBV19 to TRBJ1-1; 7 positions match TRBD1. V lost 7 bases to trimming and J lost 0 bases; unmatched junction nucleotides: 17. This CDR3 is 18 amino acids long. In germline, CDR1 is LNHDA, CDR2 SQIVND (reference sequence). Here the CDR3 DNA reads TGTGCCAGTACCCCACGGGGACAGTCCCTTACTATGAACACTGAAGCTTTCTTT. This sequence encodes CASTPRGQSLTMNTEAFF.

This clone showed up just once. J is TRBJ2-7 and V is TRBV6-6; D gene ambiguous. The ends were cut back, 3 bases at V and 9 bases at J, with 24 bases in the middle. This CDR3 comprises 16 residues. Germline-derived CDR1 and CDR2 are MNHNY and SVGAGI (reference sequence). The CDR3 DNA is TGTGCCAGCAGTTATAACGCGGATTTCTCACGAGCAGGGCAGTACTTC. This encodes CASSYNADFSRAGQYF.

V and J are TRBV24-1 and TRBJ1-1, with D possibly TRBD1 on 6 matching bases. The CDR3 length is 18 residues. Trimming left V 3 bases short and J 2 bases short, with 21 bases between. Germline V gives CDR1 KGHDR, CDR2 SFDVKD. CDR3: CATSDAGTGWRGNTEAFF. In DNA form, the CDR3 reads TGTGCCACCAGTGATGCGGGTACAGGGTGGCGGGGAAACACTGAAGCTTTCTTT.

As concerns this clone: One end of the junction varies from germline; a read error may be responsible. The V and J genes are TRBV7-9 and TRBJ2-2; D remains ambiguous. The CDR3 is 13 amino acids. Germline assignment: CDR1 SEHNR and CDR2 FQNEAQ (reference sequence). CDR3 region: CASSVASRGELFF. CDR3 coding DNA: TGTGCCAGCAGCGTAGCATCCCGCGGGGAGCTGTTTTTT.

DNA for the CDR3: TGTGCCAGCAGTCTACATGGCAAAGCCCTCGGGGAGCAGTACGTC. This gives the protein CASSLHGKALGEQYV. The J gene is TRBJ2-7, the V gene TRBV7-8; D not certain. This CDR3 contains 15 residues. Germline CDR1 and CDR2: SGHVS and FQNEAQ. V shed 6 bases and J shed 7 bases, with 22 bases lying between them.

The chain uses TRBV9 and TRBJ1-5, with a possible D match to TRBD1 (6 bases). CDR3 length: 14 residues. Looked up from germline, CDR1 is SGDLS and CDR2 is YYNGEE. V was clipped by 2 bases and J by 6 bases, with 12 bases between them. Written as DNA, the CDR3 is TGTGCCAGCAGCGTCTCAGGGGAGGTTCAGCCCCAGCATTTT. Translation gives CASSVSGEVQPQHF.

CDR3 bases: TGTGCCAGCAGCCCTATTCCGAGGCGGCCCGAAGAGACCCAGTACTTC. This gives the protein CASSPIPRRPEETQYF. The chain employs TRBV14 and TRBJ2-5, with no clear D. The CDR3 extends over 16 amino acids. Germline CDR1 and CDR2: SGHDN and FVKESK. V was shortened by 4 bases and J by 3 bases, with 18 bases between the two germline ends. The whole variable domain, filled in from reference TRBV14 and TRBJ2-5, reads EAGVTQFPSHSVIEKGQTVTLRCDPISGHDNLYWYRRVMGKEIKFLLHFVKESKQDESGMPNNRFLAERTGGTYSTLKVQPAELEDSGVYFCASSPIPRRPEETQYFGPGTRLLVL.

This clone was seen only once. The V call is TRBV18, the J call TRBJ1-3; D remains unclear. Germline CDR1 is KGHSH and CDR2 is LQKENI. The CDR3 consists of 16 residues. The V end was cut by 0 bases, the J end by 4 bases, with 13 bases between. The CDR3 DNA reads as TGTGCCAGCTCACCACCGGCGGGCGTCCGAGGAAACACCATATATTTT. It translates to CASSPPAGVRGNTIYF.

This clone was observed a few times. The CDR3 nucleotides are TGCGCCAGCAGCTCCGGGACCGGTGTGAGCGAGCAGTACTTC. Residues: CASSSGTGVSEQYF. This chain uses TRBV5-1 with TRBJ2-7; D may correspond to TRBD1 or TRBD2 (5 bases each). Germline CDR1 is SGHRS and CDR2 is YFSETQ. Trimming shortened V by 3 bases and J by 6 bases, and 16 bases separated the two germline ends. The CDR3 length is 14 residues. Using reference TRBV5-1 and TRBJ2-7 for the parts outside the CDR3, the full variable domain is KAGVTQTPRYLIKTRGQQVTLSCSPISGHRSVSWYQQTPGQGLQFLFEYFSETQRNKGNFPGRFSGRQFSNSRSEMNVSTLELGDSALYLCASSSGTGVSEQYFGPGTRLTVT.

The rearrangement uses TRBV30 and TRBJ2-1; D perhaps matches TRBD1 (6 bases). The CDR3 extends over 13 amino acids. V was clipped by 0 bases and J by 5 bases, with 8 bases between them. Germline loops: CDR1 GTSNPN, CDR2 SVGIG (reference sequence). The CDR3 is CAWSVYRDNEQFF. As DNA, the CDR3 is TGTGCCTGGAGTGTATACAGGGACAATGAGCAGTTCTTC.

The chain's CDR3 is CASSLRETNYGYTF. Here the CDR3 DNA reads TGCGCCAGCAGCTTAAGGGAGACTAACTATGGCTACACCTTC. This chain links TRBV5-1 with TRBJ1-2; no reliable D call. Trimming removed 2 bases at V and 0 bases at J, with 8 bases between. CDR1 is SGHRS, CDR2 YFSETQ, per germline. CDR3 size: 14 residues.

The CDR3 loop reads CASSQLRDSHNSPLHF. CDR3 nucleotides: TGTGCCAGCTCACAACTCCGGGACAGTCATAATTCACCCCTCCACTTT. J is TRBJ1-6 and V is TRBV18; TRBD1 matches at 7 bases. The germline V gene has CDR1 KGHSH and CDR2 LQKENI. J gave up 5 bases and V 4 bases, and 8 bases lay outside the gene matches. The CDR3 has 16 residues.

This chain uses TRBV18 with TRBJ1-2, with 8 bases identical to TRBD1. After removal of 1 base from V and 4 bases from J, the junction contained 5 bases not matched to a gene. This CDR3 comprises 15 residues. Germline V gene data show CDR1 as KGHSH and CDR2 as LQKENI. The CDR3 DNA sequence: TGTGCCAGCTCACCACTGACAGGGGATGTCTATGGCTACACCTTC. This gives the protein CASSPLTGDVYGYTF.